The clone carrying this T cell receptor (beta chain) was seen once. Assay used: immunoSEQ multiplex PCR; TCRdb lists only in-frame clones, some missing. The sample lists about 2.2 million clones, approximately 94% occurring once. The sample belongs to a study of shared clonotypes between healthy human individuals. Naive CD8 cells were CD45RO-negative, positively selected for CCR7, excluding terminally differentiated effector memory CD45RA+ cells. The sample consisted of naive CD8+ T cells from PBMCs. This TCR came from a man between 18 and 35 years old in good health. Some clones in this sample may be carry-over from other donors' samples.

CDR3 residues: CASSLASQAEQYF. DNA of the CDR3: TGTGCCAGCAGCTTAGCGTCTCAGGCCGAGCAGTACTTC. The chain combines TRBV7-9 with TRBJ2-7; no clear D. V lost 0 bases to trimming and J lost 6 bases, with 9 bases between them. The CDR3 spans 13 residues. Per the germline V gene, CDR1 is SEHNR and CDR2 is FQNEAQ (reference sequence).